This T cell receptor (beta chain) comes out of a study of early T cells in non-severe SARS-CoV-2 infection. Study at large: Sequenced bulk RNA came from whole blood that was unsorted, and chains were unpaired.

In this sample, this clonotype turned up many times. Its target is unknown. The protocol attached unique molecular identifiers to individual cDNA molecules. Each CDR3 protein is one row after TCRdb ran MiXCR on the 5' RACE reads. Among tens of thousands of distinct CDR3 sequences listed, around 6.1% were seen once. General study points: A preference for anti-spike CD8 responses marked VDJdb matching, which missed private and CD4 specificities.

Deletions cut 4 bases from V and 1 base from J, with 9 bases between. The CDR3 extends over 15 amino acids. Germline CDR1 reads SGDLS; CDR2 reads YYNGEE. Sequenced input: whole blood. The chain carries TRBV9 and TRBJ2-6; no definite D call. The clonotype was recovered from an adult who was a healthcare worker with PCR-confirmed SARS-CoV-2 infection or an uninfected control (not recorded which). This CDR3 reads CASSWVGSGANVLTF. CDR3 coding DNA: TGTGCCAGCAGCTGGGTCGGATCTGGGGCCAACGTCCTGACTTTC.